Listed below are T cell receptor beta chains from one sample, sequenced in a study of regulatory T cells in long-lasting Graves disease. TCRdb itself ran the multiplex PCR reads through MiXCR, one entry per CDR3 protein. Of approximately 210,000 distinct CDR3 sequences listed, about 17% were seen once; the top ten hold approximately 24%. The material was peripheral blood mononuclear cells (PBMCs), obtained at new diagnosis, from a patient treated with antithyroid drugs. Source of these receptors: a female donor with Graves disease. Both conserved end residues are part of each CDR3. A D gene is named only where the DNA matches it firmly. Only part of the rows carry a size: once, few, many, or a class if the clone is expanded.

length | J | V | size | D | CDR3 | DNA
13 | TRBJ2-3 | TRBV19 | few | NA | CASRPESTDTQYF | TGTGCCAGTAGGCCCGAATCCACAGATACGCAGTATTTT
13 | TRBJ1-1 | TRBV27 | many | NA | CASRTGPNTEAFF | TGTGCCAGCAGAACCGGTCCGAACACTGAAGCTTTCTTT
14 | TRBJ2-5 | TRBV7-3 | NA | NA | CASSLEVSEETQYF | TGTGCCAGCAGCTTAGAAGTCAGTGAAGAGACCCAGTACTTC
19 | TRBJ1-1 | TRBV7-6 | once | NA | CASSLGPPGHYEMNTEAFF | TGTGCCAGCAGCTTAGGGCCCCCGGGACACTACGAGATGAACACTGAAGCTTTCTTT
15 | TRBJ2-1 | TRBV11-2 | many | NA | CASSLAGRVGNEQFF | TGTGCCAGCAGCTTAGCAGGGAGAGTCGGCAATGAGCAGTTCTTC
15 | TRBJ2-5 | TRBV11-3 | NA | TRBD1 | CASSPPGQHFETQYF | TGTGCCAGCAGCCCGCCGGGACAGCATTTCGAGACCCAGTACTTC
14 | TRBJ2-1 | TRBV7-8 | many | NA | CASSALGAYNEQFF | TGTGCCAGCAGCGCATTGGGGGCCTACAATGAGCAGTTCTTC
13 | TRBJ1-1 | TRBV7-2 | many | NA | CASSSGWGPEAFF | TGTGCCAGCAGCTCAGGGTGGGGTCCTGAAGCTTTCTTT
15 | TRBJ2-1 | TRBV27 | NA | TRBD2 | CASRRKTSGSNEQFF | TGTGCCAGCAGAAGAAAGACTAGCGGGAGCAATGAGCAGTTCTTC
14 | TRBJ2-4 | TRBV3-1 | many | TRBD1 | CASSLTGGENIQYF | TGTGCCAGCAGCCTGACAGGGGGCGAAAACATTCAGTACTTC
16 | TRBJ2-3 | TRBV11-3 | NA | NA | CASSIRQGFGTDTQYF | TGTGCCAGCAGCATACGGCAGGGGTTCGGGACAGATACGCAGTATTTT
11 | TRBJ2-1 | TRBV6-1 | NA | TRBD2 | CASGLADEQFF | TGTGCCAGCGGACTAGCGGATGAGCAGTTCTTC
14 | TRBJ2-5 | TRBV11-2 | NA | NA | CASSLEGTSVAQYF | TGTGCCAGCAGCTTAGAAGGGACATCGGTAGCTCAGTACTTC
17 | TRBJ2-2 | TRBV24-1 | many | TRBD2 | CATSDLWPSGNTGELFF | TGTGCCACCAGTGATTTATGGCCTAGCGGAAACACCGGGGAGCTGTTTTTT
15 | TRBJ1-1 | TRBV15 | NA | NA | CATSRAGSLSTEAFF | TGTGCCACCAGCAGGGCAGGGTCCCTGAGCACTGAAGCTTTCTTT
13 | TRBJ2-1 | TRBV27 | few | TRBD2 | CASSLNWASGEFF | TGTGCCAGCAGTTTAAACTGGGCTAGCGGAGAGTTCTTC
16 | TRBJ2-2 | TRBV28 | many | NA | CASRREGRGVTGELFF | TGTGCCAGCAGAAGGGAAGGCAGGGGGGTCACCGGGGAGCTGTTTTTT
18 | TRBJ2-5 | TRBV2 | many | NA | CASRAKSAPSRFQETQYF | TGTGCCAGCAGAGCCAAGTCCGCCCCTAGCCGGTTCCAAGAGACCCAGTACTTC
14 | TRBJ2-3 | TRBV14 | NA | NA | CASSPMTLGDTQYF | TGTGCCAGCAGCCCCATGACCCTTGGGGATACGCAGTATTTT
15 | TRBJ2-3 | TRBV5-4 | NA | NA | CASSYRDGNTDTQYF | TGTGCCAGCAGCTACCGGGACGGGAACACAGATACGCAGTATTTT
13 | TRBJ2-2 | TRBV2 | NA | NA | CASRATRPGELFF | TGTGCCAGCAGAGCAACACGACCCGGGGAGCTGTTTTTT
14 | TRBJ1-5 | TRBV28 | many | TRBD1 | CASSGTGWNQPQHF | TGTGCCAGCAGTGGGACAGGGTGGAATCAGCCCCAGCATTTT
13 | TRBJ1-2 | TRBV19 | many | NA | CASSIIANYGYTF | TGTGCCAGTAGTATAATCGCTAACTATGGCTACACCTTC
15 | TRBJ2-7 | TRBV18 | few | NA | CASSKSQGGNHEQYF | TGTGCCAGCTCTAAATCGCAGGGGGGGAATCACGAGCAGTACTTC
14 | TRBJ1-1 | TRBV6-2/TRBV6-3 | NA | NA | CASSPDSWNTEAFF | TGTGCCAGCAGTCCGGACAGCTGGAACACTGAAGCTTTCTTT
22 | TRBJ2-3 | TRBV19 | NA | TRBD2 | CASSTPFKDGLLRAGDTDTQYF | TGTGCCAGTAGTACCCCCTTCAAGGACGGACTCCTTAGAGCGGGGGACACAGATACGCAGTATTTT
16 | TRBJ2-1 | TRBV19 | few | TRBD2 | CASSTSGTNGSYEQFF | TGTGCCAGTAGTACCTCCGGGACTAACGGGAGTTATGAGCAGTTCTTC
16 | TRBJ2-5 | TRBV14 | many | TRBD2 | CASSRPGLAGVETQYF | TGTGCCAGCAGCCGCCCGGGACTAGCGGGAGTAGAGACCCAGTACTTC
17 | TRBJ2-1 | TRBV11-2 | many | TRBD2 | CASSSSWTVGTNNEQFF | TGTGCCAGCAGTTCATCATGGACTGTAGGGACTAATAATGAGCAGTTCTTC
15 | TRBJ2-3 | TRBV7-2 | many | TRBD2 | CASSRTSGSTDTQYF | TGTGCCAGCAGTCGGACTAGCGGGAGCACAGATACGCAGTATTTT
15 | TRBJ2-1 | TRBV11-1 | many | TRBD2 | CASSSGTSGEGEQFF | TGTGCCAGCAGTTCCGGGACTAGCGGGGAGGGTGAGCAGTTCTTC
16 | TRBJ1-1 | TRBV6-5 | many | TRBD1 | CASSYRQGAMNTEAFF | TGTGCCAGCAGTTATCGGCAGGGGGCTATGAACACTGAAGCTTTCTTT
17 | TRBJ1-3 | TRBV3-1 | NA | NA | CASSQGLPGILWNTIYF | TGTGCCAGCAGCCAAGGCCTCCCCGGGATCCTTTGGAACACCATATATTTT
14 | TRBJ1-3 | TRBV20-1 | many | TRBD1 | CSARRGQGGNTIYF | TGCAGTGCTAGAAGGGGACAGGGTGGAAACACCATATATTTT
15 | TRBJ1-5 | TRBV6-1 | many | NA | CASSPAGYGNQPQHF | TGTGCCAGCAGCCCCGCAGGGTATGGAAATCAGCCCCAGCATTTT
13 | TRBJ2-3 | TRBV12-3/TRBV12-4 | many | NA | CASSFLGTDTQYF | TGTGCCAGCAGTTTTCTAGGGACAGATACGCAGTATTTT
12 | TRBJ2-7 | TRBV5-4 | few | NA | CASSFNSVEQYF | TGTGCCAGCAGCTTTAACTCGGTCGAGCAGTACTTC
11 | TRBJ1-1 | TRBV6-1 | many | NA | CASRTGSSAFF | TGTGCCAGCAGAACAGGGAGTTCGGCTTTCTTT
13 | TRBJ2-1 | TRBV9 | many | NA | CASSSLSSREQFF | TGTGCCAGCAGCTCCCTTTCTAGCCGGGAGCAGTTCTTC
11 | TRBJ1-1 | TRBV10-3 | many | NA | CAISGATEAFF | TGTGCCATCAGTGGAGCCACTGAAGCTTTCTTT
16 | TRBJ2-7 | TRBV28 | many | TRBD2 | CASSGTSGSKGYEQYF | TGTGCCAGCAGCGGGACTAGCGGGAGTAAAGGCTACGAGCAGTACTTC
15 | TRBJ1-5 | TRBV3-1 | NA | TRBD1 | CASSEGQGANQPQHF | TGTGCCAGCAGCGAAGGACAGGGGGCCAATCAGCCCCAGCATTTT
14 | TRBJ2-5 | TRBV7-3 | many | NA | CASAPGPWGETQYF | TGTGCCAGCGCCCCGGGGCCTTGGGGGGAGACCCAGTACTTC
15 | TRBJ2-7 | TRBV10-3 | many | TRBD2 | CAISESALAGYEQYF | TGTGCCATCAGTGAGTCTGCACTAGCGGGGTACGAGCAGTACTTC
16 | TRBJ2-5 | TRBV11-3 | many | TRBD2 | CASSLAGTSGGETQYF | TGTGCCAGCAGCCTTGCAGGGACTAGCGGGGGGGAGACCCAGTACTTC
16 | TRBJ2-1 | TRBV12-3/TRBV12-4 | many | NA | CASSLRTPSSYNEQFF | TGTGCCAGCAGTTTACGGACTCCGAGCTCCTACAATGAGCAGTTCTTC